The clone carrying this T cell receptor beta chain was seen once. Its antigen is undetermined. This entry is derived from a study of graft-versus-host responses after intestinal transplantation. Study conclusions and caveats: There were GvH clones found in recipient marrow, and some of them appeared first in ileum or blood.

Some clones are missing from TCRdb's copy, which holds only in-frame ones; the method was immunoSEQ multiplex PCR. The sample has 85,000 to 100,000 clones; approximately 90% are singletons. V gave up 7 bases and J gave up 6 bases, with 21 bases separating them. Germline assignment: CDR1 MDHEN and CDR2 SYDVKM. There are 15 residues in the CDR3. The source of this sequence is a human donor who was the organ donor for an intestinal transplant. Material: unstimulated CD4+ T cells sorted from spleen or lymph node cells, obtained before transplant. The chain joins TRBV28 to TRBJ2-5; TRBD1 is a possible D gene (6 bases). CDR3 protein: CASIDQGPERKTQYF. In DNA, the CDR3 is TGTGCCAGCATCGACCAGGGGCCTGAACGGAAGACCCAGTACTTC. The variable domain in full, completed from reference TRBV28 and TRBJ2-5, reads DVKVTQSSRYLVKRTGEKVFLECVQDMDHENMFWYRQDPGLGLRLIYFSYDVKMKEKGDIPEGYSVSREKKERFSLILESASTNQTSMYLCASIDQGPERKTQYFGPGTRLLVL.